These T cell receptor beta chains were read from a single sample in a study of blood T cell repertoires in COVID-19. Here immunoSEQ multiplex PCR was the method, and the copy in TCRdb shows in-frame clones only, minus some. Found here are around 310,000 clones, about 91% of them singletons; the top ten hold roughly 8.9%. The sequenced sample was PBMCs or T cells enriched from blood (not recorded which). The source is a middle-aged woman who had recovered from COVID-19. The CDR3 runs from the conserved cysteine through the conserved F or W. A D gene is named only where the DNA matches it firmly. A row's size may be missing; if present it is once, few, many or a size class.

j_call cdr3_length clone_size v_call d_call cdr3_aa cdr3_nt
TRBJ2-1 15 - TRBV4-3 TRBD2 CASSLGGRAYNEQFF TGCGCCAGCAGCCTCGGGGGGAGGGCTTACAATGAGCAGTTCTTC
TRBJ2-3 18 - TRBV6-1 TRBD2 CASSEAMGLAGTEDTQYF TGTGCCAGCAGTGAAGCTATGGGACTAGCGGGTACGGAAGATACGCAGTATTTT
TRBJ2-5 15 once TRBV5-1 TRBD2 CASSLLAGGQETQYF TGCGCCAGCAGCTTACTAGCGGGGGGCCAAGAGACCCAGTACTTC
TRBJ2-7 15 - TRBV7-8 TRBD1 CASSLGGQELYEQYF TGTGCCAGCAGCTTAGGCGGACAGGAACTCTACGAGCAGTACTTC
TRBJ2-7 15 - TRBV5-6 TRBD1 CASSPTGGSSYEQYF TGTGCCAGCAGTCCTACAGGGGGGAGCTCCTACGAGCAGTACTTC
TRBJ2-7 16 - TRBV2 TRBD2 CASSEGLAGGLYEQYF TGTGCCAGCAGTGAAGGGCTAGCGGGAGGTCTCTACGAGCAGTACTTC
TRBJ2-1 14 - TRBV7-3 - CASSLKAGYNEQFF TGTGCCAGCAGCTTAAAAGCAGGCTACAATGAGCAGTTCTTC
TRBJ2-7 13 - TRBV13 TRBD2 CASSPGTSYEQYF TGTGCCAGCAGCCCAGGGACTAGCTACGAGCAGTACTTC
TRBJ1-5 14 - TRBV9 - CASSAPGVNQPQHF TGTGCCAGCAGCGCCCCAGGGGTTAATCAGCCCCAGCATTTT
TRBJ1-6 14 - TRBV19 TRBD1 CASSRQGGNSPLHF TGTGCCAGTTCGAGACAGGGTGGTAATTCACCCCTCCACTTT
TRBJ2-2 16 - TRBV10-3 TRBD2 CAISESDSGGTGELFF TGTGCCATCAGTGAGTCGGATAGCGGGGGCACCGGGGAGCTGTTTTTT
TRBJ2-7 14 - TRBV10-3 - CAISDPTGKYEQYF TGTGCCATCAGTGACCCCACAGGGAAGTACGAGCAGTACTTC
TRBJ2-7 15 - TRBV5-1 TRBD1 CASSLTGDFPYEQYF TGCGCCAGCAGCCTGACAGGGGACTTTCCCTACGAGCAGTACTTC
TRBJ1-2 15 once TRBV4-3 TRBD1 CASSQRTGGSYGYTF TGCGCCAGCAGCCAGAGGACAGGGGGTAGCTATGGCTACACCTTC
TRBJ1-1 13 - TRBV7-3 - CASSPQGFTEAFF TGTGCCAGCAGCCCACAGGGTTTCACTGAAGCTTTCTTT
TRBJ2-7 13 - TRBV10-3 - CAISESGGNEQYF TGTGCCATCAGTGAGTCGGGGGGAAACGAGCAGTACTTC
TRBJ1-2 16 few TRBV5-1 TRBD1 CASSTFDRDRGLGYTF TGCGCCAGCAGCACCTTTGACCGGGACAGGGGGCTTGGCTACACCTTC
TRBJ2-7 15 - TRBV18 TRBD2 CASSGTGGGSYEQYF TGTGCCAGCTCAGGGACTGGGGGGGGTTCCTACGAGCAGTACTTC
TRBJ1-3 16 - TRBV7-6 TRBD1 CASSLEAGTGWNTIYF TGTGCCAGCAGCTTAGAAGCCGGGACAGGGTGGAACACCATATATTTT
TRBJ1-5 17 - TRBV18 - CASSPQGGYRGDQPQHF TGTGCCAGCTCACCACAGGGAGGGTATCGAGGGGATCAGCCCCAGCATTTT
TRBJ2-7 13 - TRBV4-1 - CASSQSWRDEQYF TGCGCCAGCAGCCAATCGTGGAGGGACGAGCAGTACTTC
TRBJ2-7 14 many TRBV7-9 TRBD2 CASSSGTSGLRRYF TGTGCCAGCAGCTCTGGGACTAGCGGCCTGAGGCGGTACTTC
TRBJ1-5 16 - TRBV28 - CASSSNLGRYSSAQHF TGTGCCAGCAGTTCTAACCTGGGCAGGTACTCGTCAGCCCAGCATTTT
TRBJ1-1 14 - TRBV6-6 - CASSPNTENTEAFF TGTGCCAGCAGCCCAAATACAGAGAACACTGAAGCTTTCTTT
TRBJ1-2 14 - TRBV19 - CASSTLGGNYGYTF TGTGCCAGTAGTACCCTGGGAGGGAACTATGGCTACACCTTC
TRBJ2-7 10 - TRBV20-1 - CSVGLYEQYF TGCAGTGTGGGCCTCTACGAGCAGTACTTC
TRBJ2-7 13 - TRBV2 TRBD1 CASSKDRVYEQYF TGTGCCAGCAGTAAGGACAGGGTCTACGAGCAGTACTTC
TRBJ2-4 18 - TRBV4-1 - CASSQGATGVGLENIQYF TGCGCCAGCAGCCAAGGTGCTACGGGAGTGGGGCTCGAGAACATTCAGTACTTC
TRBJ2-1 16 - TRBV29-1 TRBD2 CSVEDQGLGAYNEQFF TGCAGCGTTGAAGATCAAGGACTAGGCGCCTACAATGAGCAGTTCTTC
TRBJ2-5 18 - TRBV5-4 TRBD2 CASSLGLAGAPNQETQYF TGTGCCAGCAGCTTGGGACTAGCGGGAGCGCCTAACCAAGAGACCCAGTACTTC
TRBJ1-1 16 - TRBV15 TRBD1 CATSRGGTDKNTEAFF TGTGCCACCAGCAGAGGAGGGACAGATAAGAACACTGAAGCTTTCTTT
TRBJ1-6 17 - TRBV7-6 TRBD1 CASSTGQGSAYNSPLHF TGTGCCAGCAGCACAGGACAGGGGTCCGCCTATAATTCACCCCTCCACTTT
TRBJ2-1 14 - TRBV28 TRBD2 CASSPPSLAGEQFF TGTGCCAGCAGTCCACCCTCTCTAGCGGGGGAGCAGTTCTTC
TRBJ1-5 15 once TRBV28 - CASRFRTDSNQPQHF TGTGCCAGCAGGTTTAGGACTGATAGCAATCAGCCCCAGCATTTT
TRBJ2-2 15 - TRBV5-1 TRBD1 CASSPTGGVTGELFF TGCGCCAGCAGCCCGACAGGGGGGGTAACCGGGGAGCTGTTTTTT
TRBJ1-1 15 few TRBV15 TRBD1 CATSDRTGENTEAFF TGTGCCACCAGCGACCGGACAGGGGAGAACACTGAAGCTTTCTTT
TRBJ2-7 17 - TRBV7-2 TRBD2 CASSSVPTSGRYYEQYF TGTGCCAGCAGCTCGGTCCCAACTAGCGGGCGATACTACGAGCAGTACTTC
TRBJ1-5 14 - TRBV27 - CASSSPQGNQPQHF TGTGCCAGCAGTTCCCCTCAGGGGAATCAGCCCCAGCATTTT
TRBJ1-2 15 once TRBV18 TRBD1 CASSPPGQGIVGYTF TGTGCCAGCTCACCACCGGGACAGGGGATCGTTGGCTACACCTTC
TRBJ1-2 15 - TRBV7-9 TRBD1 CASSLRDRTYYGYTF TGTGCCAGCAGCTTACGGGACAGGACCTACTATGGCTACACCTTC
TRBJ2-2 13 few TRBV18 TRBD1 CASSQQGPRELFF TGTGCCAGCTCACAACAGGGGCCGCGGGAGCTGTTTTTT
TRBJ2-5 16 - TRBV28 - CASRGSGGISQETQYF TGTGCCAGCAGGGGGTCGGGGGGCATCTCGCAAGAGACCCAGTACTTC
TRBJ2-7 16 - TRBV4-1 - CASSQDATQDHYEQYF TGCGCCAGCAGCCAAGATGCTACCCAGGATCACTACGAGCAGTACTTC
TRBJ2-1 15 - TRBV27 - CASRLALSSYNEQFF TGTGCCAGCAGGCTAGCGCTAAGCTCCTACAATGAGCAGTTCTTC
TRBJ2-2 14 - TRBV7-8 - CASSLLANTGELFF TGTGCCAGCAGCTTACTAGCGAACACCGGGGAGCTGTTTTTT